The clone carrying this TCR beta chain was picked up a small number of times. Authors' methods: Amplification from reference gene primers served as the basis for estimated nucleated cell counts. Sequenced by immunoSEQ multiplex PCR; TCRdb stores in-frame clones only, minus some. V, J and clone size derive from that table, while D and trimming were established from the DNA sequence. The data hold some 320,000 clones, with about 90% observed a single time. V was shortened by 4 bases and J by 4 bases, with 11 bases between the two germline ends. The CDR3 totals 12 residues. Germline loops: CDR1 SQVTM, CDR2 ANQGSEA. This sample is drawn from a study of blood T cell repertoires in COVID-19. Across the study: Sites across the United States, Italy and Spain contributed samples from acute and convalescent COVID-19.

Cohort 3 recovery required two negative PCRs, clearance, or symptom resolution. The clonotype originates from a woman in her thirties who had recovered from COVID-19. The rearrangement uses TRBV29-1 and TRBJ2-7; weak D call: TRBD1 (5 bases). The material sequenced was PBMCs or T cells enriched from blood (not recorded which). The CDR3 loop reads CSVVAGSYEQYF. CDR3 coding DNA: TGCAGCGTTGTGGCAGGGTCTTACGAGCAGTACTTC.